This T cell receptor beta chain originates from a study of blood T cell repertoires in COVID-19. The method was immunoSEQ multiplex PCR; TCRdb's version includes in-frame clones alone and lacks a portion of them. The data show some 50,000 clones, approximately 80% seen once. CDR1 is ENHRY and CDR2 is SYGVKD in the germline V gene. The CDR3 length is 14 residues. J gave up 2 bases and V 7 bases, and 4 bases lay outside the gene matches. This clone has just a few counts. This sequence originates from a human donor in a cohort sampled during active COVID-19. This chain links TRBV10-3 with TRBJ2-7; 11 nucleotides align to TRBD1. Sample: peripheral blood. CDR3 in DNA: TGTGCCATCAAAGGACAGGGGGCCGCCTACGAGCAGTACTTC. Amino acid sequence: CAIKGQGAAYEQYF.